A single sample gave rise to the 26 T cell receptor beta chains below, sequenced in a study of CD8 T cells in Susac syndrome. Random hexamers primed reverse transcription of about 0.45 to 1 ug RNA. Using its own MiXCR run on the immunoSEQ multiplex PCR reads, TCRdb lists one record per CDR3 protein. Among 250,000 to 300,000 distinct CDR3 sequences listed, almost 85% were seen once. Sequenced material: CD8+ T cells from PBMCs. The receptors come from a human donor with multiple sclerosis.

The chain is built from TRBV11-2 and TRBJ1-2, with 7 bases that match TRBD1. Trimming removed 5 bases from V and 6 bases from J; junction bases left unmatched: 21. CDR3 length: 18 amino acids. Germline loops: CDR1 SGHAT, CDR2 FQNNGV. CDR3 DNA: TGTGCCAGCAGCGCGGGGACAGTGGCCATAGAGGGTATAGATGGCTACACCTTC. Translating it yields CASSAGTVAIEGIDGYTF.

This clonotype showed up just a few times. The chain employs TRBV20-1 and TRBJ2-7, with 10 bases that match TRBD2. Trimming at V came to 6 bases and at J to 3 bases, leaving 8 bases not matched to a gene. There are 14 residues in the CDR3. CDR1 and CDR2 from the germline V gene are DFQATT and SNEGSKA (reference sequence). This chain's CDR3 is CSARPSGSYYEQYF. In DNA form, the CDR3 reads TGCAGTGCCCGTCCTAGCGGGAGCTACTACGAGCAGTACTTC.

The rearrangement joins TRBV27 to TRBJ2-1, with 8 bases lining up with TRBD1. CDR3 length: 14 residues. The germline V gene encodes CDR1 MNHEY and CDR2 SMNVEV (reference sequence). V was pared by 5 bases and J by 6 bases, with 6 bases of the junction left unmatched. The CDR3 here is CASSLRQGSNEQFF. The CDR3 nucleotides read TGTGCCAGCAGTCTAAGACAGGGGAGCAATGAGCAGTTCTTC.

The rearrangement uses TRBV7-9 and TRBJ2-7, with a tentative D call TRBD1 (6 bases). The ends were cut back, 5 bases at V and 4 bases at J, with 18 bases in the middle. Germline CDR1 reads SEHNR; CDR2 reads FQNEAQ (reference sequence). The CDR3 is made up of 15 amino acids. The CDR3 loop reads CASSPSTGTSYEQYF. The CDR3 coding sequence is TGTGCCAGCAGCCCCTCAACCGGGACATCATACGAGCAGTACTTC.

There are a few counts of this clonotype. CDR3 loop: CASNLAGLAPDTQYF. Written as DNA, the CDR3 is TGTGCCAGCAACCTAGCGGGACTAGCACCAGATACGCAGTATTTT. This rearrangement joins TRBV7-2 to TRBJ2-3; TRBD2 agrees at 9 bases. Germline CDR1 is SGHTA and CDR2 is FQGNSA. J gave up 4 bases and V 7 bases, and 9 bases lay outside the gene matches. The CDR3 covers 15 residues.

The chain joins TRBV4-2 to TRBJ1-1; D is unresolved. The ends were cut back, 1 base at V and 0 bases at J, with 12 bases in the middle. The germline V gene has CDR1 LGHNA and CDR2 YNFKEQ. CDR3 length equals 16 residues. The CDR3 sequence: CASSQGVQIMNTEAFF. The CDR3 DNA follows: TGTGCCAGCAGCCAAGGAGTTCAGATTATGAACACTGAAGCTTTCTTT.

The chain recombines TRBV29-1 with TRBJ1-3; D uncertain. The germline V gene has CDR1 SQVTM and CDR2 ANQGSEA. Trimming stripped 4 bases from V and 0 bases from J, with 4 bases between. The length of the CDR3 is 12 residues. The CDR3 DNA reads TGCAGCGTTGCAGTCTCTGGAAACACCATATATTTT. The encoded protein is CSVAVSGNTIYF. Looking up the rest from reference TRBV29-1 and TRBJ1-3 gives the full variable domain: SAVISQKPSRDICQRGTSLTIQCQVDSQVTMMFWYRQQPGQSLTLIATANQGSEATYESGFVIDKFPISRPNLTFSTLTVSNMSPEDSSIYLCSVAVSGNTIYFGEGSWLTVV.

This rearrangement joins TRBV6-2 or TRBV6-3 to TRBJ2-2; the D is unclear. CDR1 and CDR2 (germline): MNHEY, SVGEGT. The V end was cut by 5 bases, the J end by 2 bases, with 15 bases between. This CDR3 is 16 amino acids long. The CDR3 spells CASSPTAYLNTGELFF. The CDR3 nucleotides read TGTGCCAGCAGTCCAACAGCGTACCTCAACACCGGGGAGCTGTTTTTT.

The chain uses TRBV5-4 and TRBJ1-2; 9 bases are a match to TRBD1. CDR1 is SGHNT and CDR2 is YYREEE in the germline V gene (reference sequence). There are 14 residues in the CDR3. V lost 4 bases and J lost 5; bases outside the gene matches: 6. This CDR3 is CASSLGQGLYGYTF. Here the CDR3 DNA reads TGTGCCAGCAGCCTCGGACAGGGGCTTTATGGCTACACCTTC.

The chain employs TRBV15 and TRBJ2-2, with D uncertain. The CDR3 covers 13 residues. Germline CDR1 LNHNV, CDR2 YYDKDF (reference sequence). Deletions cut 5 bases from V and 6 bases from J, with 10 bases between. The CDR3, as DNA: TGTGCCACCAGCGGTTACGCAGCCGGGGAGCTGTTTTTT. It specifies CATSGYAAGELFF.

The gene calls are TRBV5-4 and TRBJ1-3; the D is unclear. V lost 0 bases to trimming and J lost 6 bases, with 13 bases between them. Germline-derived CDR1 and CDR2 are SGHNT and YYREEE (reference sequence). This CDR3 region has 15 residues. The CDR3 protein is CASSLADGSKNTIYF. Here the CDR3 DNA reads TGTGCCAGCAGCTTGGCAGACGGCTCTAAAAACACCATATATTTT.

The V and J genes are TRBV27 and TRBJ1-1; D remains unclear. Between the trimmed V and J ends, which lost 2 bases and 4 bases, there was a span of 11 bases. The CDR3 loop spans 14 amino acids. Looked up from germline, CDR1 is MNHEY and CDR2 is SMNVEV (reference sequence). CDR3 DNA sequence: TGTGCCAGCAGTTTAGATCATGTCGGCACTGAAGCTTTCTTT. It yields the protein CASSLDHVGTEAFF.

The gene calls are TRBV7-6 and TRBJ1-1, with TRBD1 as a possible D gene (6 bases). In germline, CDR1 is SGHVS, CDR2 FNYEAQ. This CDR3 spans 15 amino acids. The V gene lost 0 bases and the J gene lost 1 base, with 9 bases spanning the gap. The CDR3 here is CASSLAGGPNTEAFF. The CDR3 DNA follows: TGTGCCAGCAGCTTAGCGGGGGGCCCGAACACTGAAGCTTTCTTT.

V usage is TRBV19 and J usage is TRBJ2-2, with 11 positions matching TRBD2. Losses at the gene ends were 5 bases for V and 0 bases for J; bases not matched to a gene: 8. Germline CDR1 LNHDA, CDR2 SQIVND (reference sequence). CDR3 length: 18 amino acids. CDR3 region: CASSSRTSGLANTGELFF. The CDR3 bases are TGTGCCAGTAGTTCCCGGACTAGCGGGCTCGCGAACACCGGGGAGCTGTTTTTT.

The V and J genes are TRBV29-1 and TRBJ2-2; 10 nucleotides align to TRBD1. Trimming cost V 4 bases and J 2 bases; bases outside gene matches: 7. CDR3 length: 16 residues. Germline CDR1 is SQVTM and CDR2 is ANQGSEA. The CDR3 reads CSVVRRDRGNTGELFF. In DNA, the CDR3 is TGCAGCGTTGTCAGGCGGGACAGGGGTAACACCGGGGAGCTGTTTTTT.

The CDR3 here is CASSRTGVTGELFF. The CDR3 nucleotides are TGTGCCAGCAGTCGGACCGGGGTCACCGGGGAGCTGTTTTTT. The J gene is TRBJ2-2, the V gene TRBV7-9; perhaps TRBD2 as D (5 bases). Trimming shortened V by 6 bases and J by 4 bases, and 12 bases separated the two germline ends. The germline V gene has CDR1 SEHNR and CDR2 FQNEAQ (reference sequence). CDR3 length equals 14 residues.

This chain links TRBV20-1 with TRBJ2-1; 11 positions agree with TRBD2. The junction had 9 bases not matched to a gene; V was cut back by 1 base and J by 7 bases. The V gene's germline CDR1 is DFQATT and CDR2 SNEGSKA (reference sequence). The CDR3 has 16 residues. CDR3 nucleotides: TGCAGTGCTAGAGGGGCGGGACTAGCGGCCGTTAATGAGCAGTTCTTC. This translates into CSARGAGLAAVNEQFF.

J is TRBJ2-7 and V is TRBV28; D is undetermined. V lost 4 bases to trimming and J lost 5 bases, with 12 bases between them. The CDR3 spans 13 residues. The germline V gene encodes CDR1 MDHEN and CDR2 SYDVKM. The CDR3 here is CASSSPQGHEQYF. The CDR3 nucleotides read TGTGCCAGCAGTTCCCCTCAAGGCCACGAGCAGTACTTC.

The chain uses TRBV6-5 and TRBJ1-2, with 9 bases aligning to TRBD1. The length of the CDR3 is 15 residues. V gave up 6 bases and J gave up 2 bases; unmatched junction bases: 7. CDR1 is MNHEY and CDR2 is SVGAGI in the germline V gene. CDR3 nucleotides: TGTGCCAGCAGCCCCCCGGGGACAGGGAACTATGGCTACACCTTC. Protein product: CASSPPGTGNYGYTF.

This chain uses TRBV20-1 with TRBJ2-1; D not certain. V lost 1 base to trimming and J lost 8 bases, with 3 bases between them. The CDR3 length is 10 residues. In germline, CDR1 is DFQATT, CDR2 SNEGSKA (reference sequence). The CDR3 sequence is CSARAYEQFF. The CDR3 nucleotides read TGCAGTGCTAGAGCGTATGAGCAGTTCTTC.

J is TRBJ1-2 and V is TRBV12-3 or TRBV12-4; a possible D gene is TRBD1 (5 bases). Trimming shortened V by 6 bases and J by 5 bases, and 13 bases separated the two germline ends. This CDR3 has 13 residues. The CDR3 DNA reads TGTGCCAGCAGCCCAGGGTCGGCTTATGGCTACACCTTC. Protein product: CASSPGSAYGYTF.

The CDR3 here is CSVKLGSEQYF. The CDR3, as DNA: TGCAGTGTTAAACTAGGTTCCGAGCAGTACTTC. The chain carries TRBV20-1 and TRBJ2-7; perhaps TRBD2 as D (5 bases). CDR3 length: 11 amino acids. V dropped 7 bases and J dropped 6 bases, with 13 bases sitting between them. Germline V gene sequence: CDR1 DFQATT, CDR2 SNEGSKA (reference sequence).

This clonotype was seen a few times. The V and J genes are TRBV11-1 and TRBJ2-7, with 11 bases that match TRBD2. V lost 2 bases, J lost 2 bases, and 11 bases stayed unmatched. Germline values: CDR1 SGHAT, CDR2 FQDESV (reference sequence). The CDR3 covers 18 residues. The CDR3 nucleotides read TGTGCCAGCAGCTTATTCCGGGTAGCGGGAGGGCAACCCTACGAGCAGTACTTC. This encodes CASSLFRVAGGQPYEQYF.

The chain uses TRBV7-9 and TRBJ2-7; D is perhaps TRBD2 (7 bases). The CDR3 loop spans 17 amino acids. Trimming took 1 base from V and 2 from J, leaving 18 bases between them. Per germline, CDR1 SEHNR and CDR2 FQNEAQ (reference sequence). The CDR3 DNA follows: TGTGCCAGCAGCTTAGGAGGGGCGGGGGCCGGTGCCTACGAGCAGTACTTC. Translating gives CASSLGGAGAGAYEQYF.

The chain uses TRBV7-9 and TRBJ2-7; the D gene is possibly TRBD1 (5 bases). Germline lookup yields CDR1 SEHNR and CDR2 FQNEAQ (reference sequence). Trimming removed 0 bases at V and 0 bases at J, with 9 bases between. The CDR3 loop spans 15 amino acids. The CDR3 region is CASSLAPGNSYEQYF. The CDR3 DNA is TGTGCCAGCAGCTTAGCGCCAGGGAACTCCTACGAGCAGTACTTC. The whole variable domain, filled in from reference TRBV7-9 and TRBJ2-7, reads DTGVSQNPRHKITKRGQNVTFRCDPISEHNRLYWYRQTLGQGPEFLTYFQNEAQLEKSRLLSDRFSAERPKGSFSTLEIQRTEQGDSAMYLCASSLAPGNSYEQYFGPGTRLTVT.

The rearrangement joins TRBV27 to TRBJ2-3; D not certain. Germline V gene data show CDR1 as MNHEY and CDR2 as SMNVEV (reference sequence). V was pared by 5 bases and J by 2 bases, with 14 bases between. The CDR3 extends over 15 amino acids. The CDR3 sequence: CASSPWTTVTDTQYF. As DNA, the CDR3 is TGTGCCAGCAGTCCGTGGACCACCGTCACAGATACGCAGTATTTT.